The 23 T cell receptor beta chains in this list originate from one sample, sequenced in a study. TCRdb passed the 5' RACE reads through MiXCR, listing each CDR3 protein once. The sample lists tens of thousands of distinct CDR3 sequences, roughly 24% seen once, with more than 3.5% in the top ten. Sample: memory CD4+ T cells sorted from blood. Noted subset: memory CD4+ T cells, CD4+CD45RO+CD25-. These receptor sequences come from a female donor with breast cancer.

This clonotype was counted many times. The chain joins TRBV4-3 to TRBJ2-7; D may match TRBD1 or TRBD2 (5 bases each). Trimming cost V 3 bases and J 0 bases, with 12 bases left between them. Germline V gene lookup returns CDR1 LGHNA and CDR2 YSLEER. This CDR3 contains 15 residues. CDR3 nucleotide sequence: TGCGCCAGCAGCCAGGACTGGGACCTCTCCTACGAGCAGTACTTC. It codes for CASSQDWDLSYEQYF.

This clonotype was detected ten times or more. J is TRBJ2-2 and V is TRBV6-2 or TRBV6-3; TRBD2 agrees at 11 bases. Germline trimming cut 6 bases from V and 5 bases from J; bases unmatched to any gene: 5. The CDR3 is made up of 15 amino acids. CDR1 is MNHEY and CDR2 is SVGEGT in the germline V gene. The CDR3 nucleotides read TGTGCCAGCAGAACCGGGACTAGCGGTACCGGGGAGCTGTTTTTT. Its protein is CASRTGTSGTGELFF.

This clonotype has at least ten counts. The rearrangement joins TRBV10-3 to TRBJ2-5; tentative D call: TRBD1 (5 bases). Germline V gives CDR1 ENHRY, CDR2 SYGVKD. Deletions cut 8 bases from V and 2 bases from J, with 9 bases between. The CDR3 contains 12 residues. The CDR3 region is CAISTEQETQYF. The CDR3 DNA reads TGTGCCATCTCGACAGAACAAGAGACCCAGTACTTC.

This clonotype was seen a handful of times. The chain uses TRBV4-1 and TRBJ2-1, with 13 nucleotides matching TRBD2. Looked up from germline, CDR1 is MGHRA and CDR2 is YSYEKL. The CDR3 extends over 17 amino acids. Trimming removed 4 bases from V and 4 bases from J; junction bases left unmatched: 7. The CDR3 DNA reads as TGCGCCAGCAGCCCCGGGACTAGCGGGATTATGTACAATGAGCAGTTCTTC. Translated, it gives CASSPGTSGIMYNEQFF.

V and J are TRBV7-9 and TRBJ2-7; D is possibly TRBD1 (5 bases). Trimming took off 5 bases at V and 3 bases at J, with 14 bases between the two ends. Germline CDR1 reads SEHNR; CDR2 reads FQNEAQ (reference sequence). The CDR3 covers 14 residues. As DNA, the CDR3 is TGTGCCAGCAGCCCAGACCCCAGGGACTACGAGCAGTACTTC. Protein product: CASSPDPRDYEQYF.

J is TRBJ1-1 and V is TRBV6-2 or TRBV6-3, with 8 nucleotides matching TRBD1. Trimming cost V 2 bases and J 5 bases; bases outside gene matches: 7. Per germline, CDR1 MNHEY and CDR2 SVGEGT. This CDR3 comprises 15 residues. This CDR3 is CASSYLRGPKTEAFF. In DNA form, the CDR3 reads TGTGCCAGCAGTTACCTCAGGGGGCCGAAAACTGAAGCTTTCTTT.

This clonotype has just a few counts. V gene TRBV12-3 or TRBV12-4 combines with J gene TRBJ1-5; 9 nucleotides line up with TRBD1. After removal of 6 bases from V and 0 bases from J, the junction contained 6 bases not matched to a gene. CDR3 size: 16 residues. CDR3 protein: CASRETGGNSNQPQHF. CDR3 sequence (DNA): TGTGCCAGCAGGGAGACAGGGGGGAATAGCAATCAGCCCCAGCATTTT.

This rearrangement joins TRBV6-2 or TRBV6-3 to TRBJ2-2; D ambiguous. CDR1 is MNHEY and CDR2 is SVGEGT in the germline V gene. This CDR3 is 15 amino acids long. V gave up 4 bases and J gave up 1 base, with 10 bases separating them. The CDR3, as DNA: TGTGCCAGCAGTTTTACGAGGTTGAACACCGGGGAGCTGTTTTTT. Its translation is CASSFTRLNTGELFF.

This clonotype was found many times. V usage is TRBV7-3 and J usage is TRBJ2-3; D is undetermined. V gave up 4 bases and J gave up 1 base, with 15 bases separating them. This CDR3 region has 16 residues. Looked up from germline, CDR1 is SGHTA and CDR2 is FQGTGA. Here the CDR3 DNA reads TGTGCCAGCAGCTCACCCCCATCTGAAGGCACAGATACGCAGTATTTT. Protein product: CASSSPPSEGTDTQYF.

This clonotype was seen once. A much larger clone lies one base from this, so it may be a read error. This chain joins TRBV10-3 and TRBJ1-1; 10 nucleotides agree with TRBD1. CDR1 is ENHRY, CDR2 SYGVKD, per germline. The length of the CDR3 is 16 residues. CDR3 amino acids: CATSRDRGLMNTEAFF. The CDR3 region has the DNA TGTGCCACCAGTCGGGACAGGGGTTTGATGAACACTGAAGCTTTCTTT.

This clonotype was observed a few times. This rearrangement joins TRBV5-1 to TRBJ1-1, with TRBD1 as a possible D gene (5 bases). Trimming removed 2 bases at V and 1 base at J, with 12 bases between. In germline, CDR1 is SGHRS, CDR2 YFSETQ. This CDR3 comprises 15 residues. CDR3 in DNA: TGCGCCAGCAGCTTTTCAGGGATCGGGAACACTGAAGCTTTCTTT. This translates into CASSFSGIGNTEAFF.

As regards this clonotype: This may stem from a read error, because a much larger clone lies one nucleotide away. This CDR3 fails to terminate in the conserved phenylalanine or tryptophan, so it likely reflects a read error. The V call is TRBV7-3, the J call TRBJ2-3; D gene unclear. Trimming took 4 bases from V and 0 from J, leaving 17 bases between them. Germline V gene data show CDR1 as SGHTA and CDR2 as FQGTGA. The CDR3 is made up of 17 amino acids. In nucleotides, the CDR3 is TGTGCCAGCAGCTCGACACCCCTCGGCCCTAGCACAGATACGCAGTATTCT. It is translated as CASSSTPLGPSTDTQYS.

This clonotype has a handful of counts. The J gene is TRBJ2-1, the V gene TRBV10-1; 14 bases match TRBD2. CDR3 size: 15 residues. The germline CDR1 and CDR2 sequences are WNHNN and SYGVQD (reference sequence). Losses at the gene ends were 6 bases for V and 8 bases for J; bases not matched to a gene: 6. CDR3 protein: CASRGGTSGSHEQFF. CDR3 DNA: TGCGCCAGCAGGGGGGGGACTAGCGGGAGCCATGAGCAGTTCTTC.

Many counts were recorded for this clonotype. V gene TRBV6-5 combines with J gene TRBJ2-3; maybe TRBD1 (5 bases). This CDR3 contains 14 residues. Trimming pared 5 bases from V and 2 bases from J, leaving 11 bases between. Per the germline V gene, CDR1 is MNHEY and CDR2 is SVGAGI. Written as DNA, the CDR3 is TGTGCCAGCAGTATGGACACGTTCACAGATACGCAGTATTTT. Its protein is CASSMDTFTDTQYF.

Regarding this clonotype: One end of the junction is discordant with germline, which a read error may explain. The J gene is TRBJ2-7, the V gene TRBV5-1; D is perhaps TRBD2 (7 bases). CDR3 length: 14 residues. Germline V gene data show CDR1 as SGHRS and CDR2 as YFSETQ. The CDR3 bases are TGCGCCAGCAACTTGGGAGGGGGACCCTACGAGCAGTACTTC. This codes for CASNLGGGPYEQYF.

This clonotype was detected only a few times. This may be a read error: a much more frequent sequence differs by one nucleotide. V and J are TRBV7-9 and TRBJ1-1; TRBD1 matches 8 bases. Germline V gene data show CDR1 as SEHNR and CDR2 as FQNEAQ (reference sequence). This CDR3 has 14 amino acids. V lost 5 bases and J lost 1; bases outside the gene matches: 3. CDR3 in DNA: TGTGCCAGCAGCATAGGACAGGGGAACACTGAAGCTTTCTTT. It codes for CASSIGQGNTEAFF.

V is TRBV9 and J is TRBJ2-5; 9 nucleotides line up with TRBD1. The germline CDR1 and CDR2 sequences are SGDLS and YYNGEE. Trimming cost V 2 bases and J 5 bases; bases outside gene matches: 4. The CDR3 sequence is 14 residues long. Here the CDR3 reads CASSVGTGTETQYF. CDR3 sequence (DNA): TGTGCCAGCAGCGTGGGGACAGGGACGGAGACCCAGTACTTC.

The chain uses TRBV6-2 or TRBV6-3 and TRBJ2-7, with 8 bases identical to TRBD2. Unmatched junction bases numbered 12, after V lost 4 bases and J lost 1 base. This CDR3 contains 17 residues. Germline loops: CDR1 MNHEY, CDR2 SVGEGT. The CDR3 DNA sequence: TGTGCCAGCAGTTCGCCTCGGGAGCGGGAGAGGTCCTACGAGCAGTACTTC. This codes for CASSSPRERERSYEQYF.

With regard to this clonotype: This could be a read error, since a much larger clone is one nucleotide away. The chain employs TRBV5-1 and TRBJ1-6, with D possibly matching TRBD1 (5 bases). Between the trimmed V and J ends, which lost 4 bases and 10 bases, there was a span of 15 bases. CDR3 size: 14 residues. Germline V gives CDR1 SGHRS, CDR2 YFSETQ. Written as DNA, the CDR3 is TGCGCCAGCAGCAAAGGGGCGGGGGGGTCACCCCTCCACTTT. Its translation is CASSKGAGGSPLHF. Drawing the rest from reference TRBV5-1 and TRBJ1-6, the complete variable domain is KAGVTQTPRYLIKTRGQQVTLSCSPISGHRSVSWYQQTPGQGLQFLFEYFSETQRNKGNFPGRFSGRQFSNSRSEMNVSTLELGDSALYLCASSKGAGGSPLHFGNGTRLTVT.

The J gene is TRBJ2-1, the V gene TRBV7-3; 7 positions match TRBD2. The J segment lost 12 bases and the V segment lost 4 bases, leaving 9 bases of the junction unmatched. The germline CDR1 and CDR2 sequences are SGHTA and FQGTGA. The CDR3 extends over 13 amino acids. This CDR3 is CASSSESGNRQFF. CDR3 in DNA: TGTGCCAGCAGCTCGGAAAGCGGGAATCGGCAGTTCTTC. Filled out from reference TRBV7-3 and TRBJ2-1, the complete variable domain reads GAGVSQTPSNKVTEKGKYVELRCDPISGHTALYWYRQSLGQGPEFLIYFQGTGAADDSGLPNDRFFAVRPEGSVSTLKIQRTERGDSAVYLCASSSESGNRQFFGPGTRLTVL.

This clonotype occurred a few times. The chain links TRBV7-9 to TRBJ2-2; D might be TRBD1 (6 bases). The CDR3 totals 15 residues. Germline lookup yields CDR1 SEHNR and CDR2 FQNEAQ (reference sequence). Trimming shortened V by 5 bases and J by 8 bases, and 18 bases separated the two germline ends. Here the CDR3 DNA reads TGTGCCAGCAGCCCGTCATCAGGGGCTGCAGGGGAGCTGTTTTTT. Protein sequence: CASSPSSGAAGELFF. Drawing the rest from reference TRBV7-9 and TRBJ2-2, the complete variable domain is DTGVSQNPRHKITKRGQNVTFRCDPISEHNRLYWYRQTLGQGPEFLTYFQNEAQLEKSRLLSDRFSAERPKGSFSTLEIQRTEQGDSAMYLCASSPSSGAAGELFFGEGSRLTVL.

This clonotype has just a few counts. The chain has TRBV7-7 and TRBJ2-5; the D is unclear. V lost 0 bases and J 5 bases, leaving 13 bases between the germline ends. Germline V CDR1 and CDR2: SSHAT, FNYEAQ (reference sequence). This CDR3 contains 15 residues. CDR3: CASSLAPGLRETQYF. Written as DNA, the CDR3 is TGTGCCAGCAGCTTAGCCCCGGGCTTGCGGGAGACCCAGTACTTC. The whole variable domain, remainder taken from reference TRBV7-7 and TRBJ2-5, is GAGVSQSPRYKVTKRGQDVTLRCDPISSHATLYWYQQALGQGPEFLTYFNYEAQPDKSGLPSDRFSAERPEGSISTLTIQRTEQRDSAMYRCASSLAPGLRETQYFGPGTRLLVL.

Of note for this clonotype: At one of its ends the junction is not consistent with the germline gene, which may arise from a read error. The chain carries TRBV5-1 and TRBJ2-1, with a tentative D call TRBD2 (5 bases). The CDR3 loop spans 15 amino acids. The germline CDR1 and CDR2 sequences are SGHRS and YFSETQ. The CDR3 bases are TGCGCCTGCAGCTTTACGACCCCGAGGGTAGATGAGCAGTTCTTC. Translation: CACSFTTPRVDEQFF.